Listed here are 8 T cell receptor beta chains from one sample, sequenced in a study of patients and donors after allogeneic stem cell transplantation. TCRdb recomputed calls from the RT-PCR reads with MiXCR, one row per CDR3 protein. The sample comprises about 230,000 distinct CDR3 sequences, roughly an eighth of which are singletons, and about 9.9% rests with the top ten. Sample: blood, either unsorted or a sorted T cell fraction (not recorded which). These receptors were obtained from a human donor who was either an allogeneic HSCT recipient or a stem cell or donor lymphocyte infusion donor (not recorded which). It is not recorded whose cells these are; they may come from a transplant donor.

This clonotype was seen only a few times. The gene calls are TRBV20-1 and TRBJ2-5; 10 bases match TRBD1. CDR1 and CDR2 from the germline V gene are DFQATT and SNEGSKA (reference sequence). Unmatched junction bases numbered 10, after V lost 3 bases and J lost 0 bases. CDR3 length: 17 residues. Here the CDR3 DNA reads TGCAGTGCTAGTCCCTACCCCGGGACAGGGGACCAAGAGACCCAGTACTTC. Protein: CSASPYPGTGDQETQYF.

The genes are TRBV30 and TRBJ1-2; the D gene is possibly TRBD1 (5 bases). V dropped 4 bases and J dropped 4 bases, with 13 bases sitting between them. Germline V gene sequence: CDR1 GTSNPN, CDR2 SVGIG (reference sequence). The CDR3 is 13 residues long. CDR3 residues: CAWMGNRPYGYTF. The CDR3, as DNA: TGTGCCTGGATGGGAAACAGGCCCTATGGCTACACCTTC.

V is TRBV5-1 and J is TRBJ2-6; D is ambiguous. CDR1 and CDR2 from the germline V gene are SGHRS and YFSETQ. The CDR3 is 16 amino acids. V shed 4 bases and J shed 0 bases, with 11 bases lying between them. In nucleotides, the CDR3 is TGCGCCAGCAGCCCTGCAGTGAGCTCTGGGGCCAACGTCCTGACTTTC. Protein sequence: CASSPAVSSGANVLTF.

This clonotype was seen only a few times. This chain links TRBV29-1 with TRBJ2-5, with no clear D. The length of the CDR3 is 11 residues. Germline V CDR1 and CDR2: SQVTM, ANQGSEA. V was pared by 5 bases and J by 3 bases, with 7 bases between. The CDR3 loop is CSVRRKETQYF. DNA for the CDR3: TGCAGCGTTAGGCGGAAAGAGACCCAGTACTTC.

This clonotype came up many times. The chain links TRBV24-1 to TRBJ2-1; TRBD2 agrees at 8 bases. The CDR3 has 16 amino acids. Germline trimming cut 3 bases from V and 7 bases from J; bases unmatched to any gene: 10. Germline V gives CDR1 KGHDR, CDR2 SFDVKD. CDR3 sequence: CATSDPSGTSFNEQFF. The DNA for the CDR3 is TGTGCCACCAGTGATCCCTCCGGGACTAGTTTTAATGAGCAGTTCTTC.

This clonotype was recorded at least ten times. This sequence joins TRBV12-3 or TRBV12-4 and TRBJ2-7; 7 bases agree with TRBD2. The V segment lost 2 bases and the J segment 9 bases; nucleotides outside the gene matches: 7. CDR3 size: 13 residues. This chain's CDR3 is CASSLSSGWGQYF. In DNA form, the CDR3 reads TGTGCCAGCAGTTTATCTAGCGGATGGGGGCAGTACTTC.

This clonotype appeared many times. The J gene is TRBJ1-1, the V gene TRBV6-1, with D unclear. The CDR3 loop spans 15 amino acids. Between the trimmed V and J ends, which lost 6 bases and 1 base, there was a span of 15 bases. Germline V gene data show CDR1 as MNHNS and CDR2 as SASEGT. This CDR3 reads CASRHARRANTEAFF. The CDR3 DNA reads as TGTGCCAGCAGACACGCCCGTCGCGCGAACACTGAAGCTTTCTTT.

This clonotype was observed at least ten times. CDR3 region: CASSRAITYEQYF. The CDR3 region has the DNA TGTGCCAGCAGTAGGGCCATAACCTACGAGCAGTACTTC. The chain combines TRBV11-2 with TRBJ2-7; D is unresolved. The germline V gene has CDR1 SGHAT and CDR2 FQNNGV. Trimming left V 6 bases short and J 2 bases short, with 11 bases between. The CDR3 spans 13 residues.